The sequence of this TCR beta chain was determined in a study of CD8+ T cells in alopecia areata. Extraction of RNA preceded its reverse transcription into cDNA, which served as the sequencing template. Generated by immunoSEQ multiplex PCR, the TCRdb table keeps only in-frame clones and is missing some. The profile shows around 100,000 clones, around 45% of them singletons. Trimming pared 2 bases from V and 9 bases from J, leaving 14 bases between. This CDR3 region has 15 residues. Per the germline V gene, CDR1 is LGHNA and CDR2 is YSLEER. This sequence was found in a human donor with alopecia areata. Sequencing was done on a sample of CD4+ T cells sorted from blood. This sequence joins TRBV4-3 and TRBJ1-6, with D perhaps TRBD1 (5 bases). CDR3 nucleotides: TGCGCCAGCAGCCAACTCCAGGGTAGCGGTTCACCCCTCCACTTT. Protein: CASSQLQGSGSPLHF.